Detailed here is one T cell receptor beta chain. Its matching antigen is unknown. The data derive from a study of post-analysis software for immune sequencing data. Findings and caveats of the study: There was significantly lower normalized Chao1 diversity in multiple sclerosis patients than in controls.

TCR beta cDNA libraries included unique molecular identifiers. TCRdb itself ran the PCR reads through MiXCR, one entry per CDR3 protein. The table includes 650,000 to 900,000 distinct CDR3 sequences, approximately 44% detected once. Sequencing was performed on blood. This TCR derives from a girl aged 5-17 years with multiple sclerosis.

This chain's CDR3 is CSAAGTSYTDTQYF. Here the CDR3 DNA reads TGCAGTGCCGCCGGGACATCCTACACAGATACGCAGTATTTT. V usage is TRBV20-1 and J usage is TRBJ2-3; maybe TRBD1 (6 bases). This CDR3 is 14 amino acids long. The germline V gene has CDR1 DFQATT and CDR2 SNEGSKA (reference sequence). Trimming pared 6 bases from V and 2 bases from J, leaving 15 bases between.